A single sample gave rise to the 6 T cell receptor beta chains below, sequenced in a study of blood T cells in healthy people across ages. Using a J-beta primer mix together with a sample-barcoded 5' primer, a second PCR was run for roughly 7 to 12 cycles. TCRdb independently ran MiXCR on the 5' RACE reads; one entry per CDR3 protein. The table has roughly 680,000 distinct CDR3 sequences, over 40% seen once. The specimen sequenced was blood. The source is a woman over 75 in good health.

In regard to this clonotype: This sequence is one base from a far larger clone and is likely a read error. The chain is built from TRBV27 and TRBJ2-7; D is uncertain. The J call may be in error: the DNA end matches TRBJ2-5 better. The CDR3 loop spans 11 amino acids. Germline CDR1 is MNHEY and CDR2 is SMNVEV (reference sequence). For the CDR3, the DNA is TGTGCCGGCAGTTCCGAAGAGACCCAGTACTTC. Its protein product is CAGSSEETQYF.

In this sample, this clonotype turned up many times. In DNA form, the CDR3 reads TGTGCCAGCTCCCCGGGATCGGGGGAGACCCAGTACTTC. Protein: CASSPGSGETQYF. The V call is TRBV18, the J call TRBJ2-5; TRBD2 might be the D (5 bases). Germline-derived CDR1 and CDR2 are KGHSH and LQKENI. The CDR3 covers 13 residues. The V end lost 6 bases, the J end lost 5 bases, and 13 bases lay between the germline ends. Combining the CDR3 with reference TRBV18 and TRBJ2-5 gives the whole variable domain NAGVMQNPRHLVRRRGQEARLRCSPMKGHSHVYWYRQLPEEGLKFMVYLQKENIIDESGMPKERFSAEFPKEGPSILRIQQVVRGDSAAYFCASSPGSGETQYFGPGTRLLVL.

This clonotype was observed at least ten times. This chain connects TRBV14 to TRBJ2-1, with D unresolved. The CDR3 spans 14 residues. Trimming took 1 base from V and 6 from J, leaving 10 bases between them. Germline CDR1 and CDR2: SGHDN and FVKESK. CDR3 protein: CASSQVKGPNEQFF. The CDR3, as DNA: TGTGCCAGCAGCCAAGTTAAGGGTCCCAATGAGCAGTTCTTC.

The rearrangement uses TRBV11-2 and TRBJ2-6; 7 bases agree with TRBD1. V lost 0 bases to trimming and J lost 4 bases; unmatched junction nucleotides: 6. The CDR3 covers 17 residues. Germline-derived CDR1 and CDR2 are SGHAT and FQNNGV. CDR3 amino acids: CASSLDGDRNGANVLTF. CDR3 DNA: TGTGCCAGCAGCTTAGATGGGGACAGAAACGGGGCCAACGTCCTGACTTTC.

The sample holds many counts of this clonotype. V and J are TRBV24-1 and TRBJ2-3; no reliable D call. V gave up 4 bases and J gave up 8 bases, with 12 bases separating them. Germline V gives CDR1 KGHDR, CDR2 SFDVKD. This CDR3 is 13 amino acids long. The CDR3: CATSEPFLGTQYF. The CDR3 DNA reads TGTGCCACCAGTGAACCCTTTCTGGGTACGCAGTATTTT.

The chain couples TRBV12-3 or TRBV12-4 to TRBJ1-2; D gene uncertain. The V end lost 3 bases, the J end lost 11 bases, and 13 bases lay between the germline ends. The CDR3 spans 12 residues. The CDR3: CASSFGNSQYTF. The CDR3 nucleotides are TGTGCCAGCAGTTTCGGTAACAGCCAATACACCTTC.